This T cell receptor beta chain was recorded in a study of early T cells in non-severe SARS-CoV-2 infection. Study-wide context: The study sequenced bulk RNA from unsorted whole blood, with chains unpaired. Study-level points and caveats: Anti-spike CD8 responses were favored by VDJdb matching, which missed private and CD4 specificities.

This clonotype has ten or more counts. What it binds is not known. CDR3 length equals 13 residues. The ends were cut back, 10 bases at V and 2 bases at J, with 15 bases in the middle. Germline CDR1 is ENHRY and CDR2 is SYGVKD. Unique molecular identifier tags were affixed to discrete cDNA molecules. TCRdb fed the 5' RACE reads into MiXCR, producing one record per CDR3 protein. The sample contains roughly 41,000 distinct CDR3 sequences, roughly 5% of which appear only once. The sequences come from whole blood, collected at baseline. The sequence came from an adult who was a healthcare worker with PCR-confirmed SARS-CoV-2 infection or an uninfected control (not recorded which). The chain has TRBV10-3 and TRBJ2-7; D possibly corresponds to TRBD1 (7 bases). CDR3 region: CATGGTETYEQYF. The CDR3 DNA is TGTGCCACCGGAGGGACAGAGACCTACGAGCAGTACTTC.